A single sample is the source of the 9 T cell receptor beta chains below, sequenced in a study of cytomegalovirus exposure and HLA in healthy donors. The PCR ran on 60 Vbeta and 13 Jbeta primers. Clones were read by immunoSEQ multiplex PCR, and TCRdb kept only the in-frame ones, dropping some. The table shows around 150,000 clones, with roughly three quarters occurring only once. The material sequenced was PBMCs. The source is a male donor in good health and CMV-seronegative.

The chain combines TRBV18 with TRBJ2-5; D is uncertain. Germline lookup yields CDR1 KGHSH and CDR2 LQKENI. Trimming left V 0 bases short and J 3 bases short, with 5 bases between. The CDR3 runs 13 residues. The CDR3 DNA is TGTGCCAGCTCACCACCGACTGAAGAGACCCAGTACTTC. Translated: CASSPPTEETQYF.

The chain recombines TRBV5-1 with TRBJ2-3; 10 nucleotides match TRBD2. The V gene's germline CDR1 is SGHRS and CDR2 YFSETQ. Trimming took 4 bases from V and 1 from J; bases not matched to a gene: 3. The CDR3 sequence is 15 residues long. CDR3 DNA sequence: TGCGCCAGCAGCCTCCTAGCGGGGGGCACAGATACGCAGTATTTT. Protein product: CASSLLAGGTDTQYF.

The chain links TRBV11-3 to TRBJ1-1, with TRBD1 identical over 8 bases. The CDR3 spans 16 residues. The J segment lost 4 bases and the V segment lost 5 bases, leaving 12 bases of the junction unmatched. CDR1 and CDR2 (germline): SGHNT, YENEEA. CDR3 in DNA: TGTGCCAGCAGCCCCCACCTAGGACAGGGAAGCACTGAAGCTTTCTTT. Its protein product is CASSPHLGQGSTEAFF.

The V and J genes are TRBV9 and TRBJ2-3, with 7 positions matching TRBD2. CDR3 length: 16 amino acids. With 4 bases clipped from V and 2 bases from J, the junction kept 10 bases outside the gene matches. Germline CDR1 reads SGDLS; CDR2 reads YYNGEE. For the CDR3, the DNA is TGTGCCAGCAGCTCTTTGGGAGCGGGGATCACAGATACGCAGTATTTT. It translates to CASSSLGAGITDTQYF.

The CDR3 DNA reads as TGCGCCAGCAGTCCCTCGGGGACAGGGGTGAGTGTTAGGCTGTTTTTT. Protein product: CASSPSGTGVSVRLFF. J is TRBJ2-2 and V is TRBV23-1, with 10 positions matching TRBD1. TRBV23-1 is annotated as an ORF whose role is uncertain. The length of the CDR3 is 16 residues. V shed 4 bases and J 13 bases; nucleotides not matched to a gene: 15.

This clone has only one observation. The chain joins TRBV15 to TRBJ2-2; 7 nucleotides agree with TRBD1. Looked up from germline, CDR1 is LNHNV and CDR2 is YYDKDF (reference sequence). The CDR3 length is 15 residues. The trim removed 1 base at V and 6 bases at J, leaving 5 bases unmatched. CDR3 in DNA: TGTGCCACCAGCAGAGCGGAAGGGGGCCCCGGGGAGCTGTTTTTT. Its protein product is CATSRAEGGPGELFF.

The chain is built from TRBV9 and TRBJ2-1; 9 nucleotides line up with TRBD2. The V segment lost 0 bases and the J segment 7 bases; nucleotides outside the gene matches: 5. CDR1 SGDLS and CDR2 YYNGEE come from the germline V gene. The CDR3 runs 15 residues. CDR3 nucleotides: TGTGCCAGCAGCGTAGGGGCTAGCGGGGATAATGAGCAGTTCTTC. Residues: CASSVGASGDNEQFF.

The chain is built from TRBV10-3 and TRBJ2-3; 9 nucleotides agree with TRBD1. CDR3 length equals 15 residues. V lost 6 bases, J lost 4 bases, and 8 bases stayed unmatched. Germline V lookup: CDR1 ENHRY, CDR2 SYGVKD. The CDR3 region is CAISSGQGIADTQYF. CDR3 DNA: TGTGCCATCAGCTCGGGACAGGGAATCGCAGATACGCAGTATTTT.

The J gene is TRBJ1-1, the V gene TRBV5-1, with 7 bases matching TRBD1. Germline CDR1 is SGHRS and CDR2 is YFSETQ. The length of the CDR3 is 15 residues. After removal of 3 bases from V and 1 base from J, the junction contained 6 bases not matched to a gene. The CDR3 spells CASSWAGTANTEAFF. DNA of the CDR3: TGCGCCAGCAGCTGGGCCGGGACAGCGAACACTGAAGCTTTCTTT.